A selection of T cell receptor beta chains follows, all from one sample in a study of T cell changes during pregnancy in multiple sclerosis. Produced via immunoSEQ multiplex PCR; TCRdb's table is partial and in-frame only. The sample shows just under 80,000 clones, roughly 93% of them seen only once. The specimen was peripheral blood, collected in the first trimester of pregnancy. The receptors were gathered from a female donor with multiple sclerosis, enrolled in a pregnancy study. CDR3s include the opening cysteine and the closing phenylalanine or tryptophan. The D gene is left open where the match is weak. Some rows have no size entry. The others give once, few or many, or a class for an expanded clone.

V: TRBV5-1
size: .
J: TRBJ2-1
D: TRBD2
DNA: TGCGCCAGCAGCACGACTAGCGGGGGGGCGGGAAATGAGCAGTTCTTC
CDR3: CASSTTSGGAGNEQFF

V: TRBV6-1
size: .
J: TRBJ1-2
D: .
DNA: TGTGCCAGCAGTGTCTCCGCAGGAGGGACCGACTACACCTTC
CDR3: CASSVSAGGTDYTF

V: TRBV11-2
size: once
J: TRBJ2-7
D: TRBD2
DNA: TGTGCCAGCAGCTTATCTAGCGGGGCTTACGAGCAGTACTTC
CDR3: CASSLSSGAYEQYF

V: TRBV7-9
size: .
J: TRBJ1-5
D: .
DNA: TGTGCCAGCAGCCTCAACGACGGGAGCAATCAGCCCCAGCATTTT
CDR3: CASSLNDGSNQPQHF

V: TRBV11-2
size: .
J: TRBJ1-3
D: .
DNA: TGTGCCAGCAGCTTAGACAGGGCTGGAAACACCATATATTTT
CDR3: CASSLDRAGNTIYF

V: TRBV5-1
size: .
J: TRBJ2-5
D: TRBD1
DNA: TGCGCCAGCAGCTTGGTACAGGGGGGTAGGGAGACCCAGTACTTC
CDR3: CASSLVQGGRETQYF

V: TRBV5-7
size: once
J: TRBJ1-3
D: TRBD1
DNA: TGTGCCAGCAGCTTGTACCCCAAACAGGGGGCCGGAAACACCATATATTTT
CDR3: CASSLYPKQGAGNTIYF

V: TRBV27
size: .
J: TRBJ2-3
D: TRBD2
DNA: TGTGCCAGCAGTCCCTGGAAGCGGGAGACAGATACGCAGTATTTT
CDR3: CASSPWKRETDTQYF

V: TRBV9
size: .
J: TRBJ1-1
D: .
DNA: TGTGCCAGCAGCGTAGGAACAGCGAACACTGAAGCTTTCTTT
CDR3: CASSVGTANTEAFF

V: TRBV28
size: .
J: TRBJ2-3
D: TRBD1
DNA: TGTGCCAGCAGTTCCCCGGACAGGGAAACAGATACGCAGTATTTT
CDR3: CASSSPDRETDTQYF

V: TRBV19
size: .
J: TRBJ2-6
D: TRBD1
DNA: TGTGCCAGTAGTATTGGGCAGGGGGCTGGCTCTGGGGCCAACGTCCTGACTTTC
CDR3: CASSIGQGAGSGANVLTF

V: TRBV6-1
size: .
J: TRBJ1-5
D: TRBD1
DNA: TGTGCCAGCAGTGAAGGTGCAGGGGGCGATCAGCCCCAGCATTTT
CDR3: CASSEGAGGDQPQHF

V: TRBV18
size: .
J: TRBJ2-5
D: TRBD1
DNA: TGTGCCAGCTCACGCCTAGAGGGGGCCCTAGAGACCCAGTACTTC
CDR3: CASSRLEGALETQYF

V: TRBV19
size: once
J: TRBJ1-5
D: .
DNA: TGTGCCAGTAGTAATACAGGGAGTGGCAATCAGCCCCAGCATTTT
CDR3: CASSNTGSGNQPQHF

V: TRBV9
size: .
J: TRBJ2-7
D: .
DNA: TGTGCCAGCAGCGGCGGAGCCGAGCAGTACTTC
CDR3: CASSGGAEQYF

V: TRBV30
size: .
J: TRBJ2-7
D: TRBD2
DNA: TGTGCCTGGAGTCATGGACTAGCGGGAGGGTCGGGGAGCGAGCAGTACTTC
CDR3: CAWSHGLAGGSGSEQYF

V: TRBV7-9
size: .
J: TRBJ2-7
D: TRBD1
DNA: TGTGCCAGCAGCTTAGAGACAGGGGGGTACGAGCAGTACTTC
CDR3: CASSLETGGYEQYF